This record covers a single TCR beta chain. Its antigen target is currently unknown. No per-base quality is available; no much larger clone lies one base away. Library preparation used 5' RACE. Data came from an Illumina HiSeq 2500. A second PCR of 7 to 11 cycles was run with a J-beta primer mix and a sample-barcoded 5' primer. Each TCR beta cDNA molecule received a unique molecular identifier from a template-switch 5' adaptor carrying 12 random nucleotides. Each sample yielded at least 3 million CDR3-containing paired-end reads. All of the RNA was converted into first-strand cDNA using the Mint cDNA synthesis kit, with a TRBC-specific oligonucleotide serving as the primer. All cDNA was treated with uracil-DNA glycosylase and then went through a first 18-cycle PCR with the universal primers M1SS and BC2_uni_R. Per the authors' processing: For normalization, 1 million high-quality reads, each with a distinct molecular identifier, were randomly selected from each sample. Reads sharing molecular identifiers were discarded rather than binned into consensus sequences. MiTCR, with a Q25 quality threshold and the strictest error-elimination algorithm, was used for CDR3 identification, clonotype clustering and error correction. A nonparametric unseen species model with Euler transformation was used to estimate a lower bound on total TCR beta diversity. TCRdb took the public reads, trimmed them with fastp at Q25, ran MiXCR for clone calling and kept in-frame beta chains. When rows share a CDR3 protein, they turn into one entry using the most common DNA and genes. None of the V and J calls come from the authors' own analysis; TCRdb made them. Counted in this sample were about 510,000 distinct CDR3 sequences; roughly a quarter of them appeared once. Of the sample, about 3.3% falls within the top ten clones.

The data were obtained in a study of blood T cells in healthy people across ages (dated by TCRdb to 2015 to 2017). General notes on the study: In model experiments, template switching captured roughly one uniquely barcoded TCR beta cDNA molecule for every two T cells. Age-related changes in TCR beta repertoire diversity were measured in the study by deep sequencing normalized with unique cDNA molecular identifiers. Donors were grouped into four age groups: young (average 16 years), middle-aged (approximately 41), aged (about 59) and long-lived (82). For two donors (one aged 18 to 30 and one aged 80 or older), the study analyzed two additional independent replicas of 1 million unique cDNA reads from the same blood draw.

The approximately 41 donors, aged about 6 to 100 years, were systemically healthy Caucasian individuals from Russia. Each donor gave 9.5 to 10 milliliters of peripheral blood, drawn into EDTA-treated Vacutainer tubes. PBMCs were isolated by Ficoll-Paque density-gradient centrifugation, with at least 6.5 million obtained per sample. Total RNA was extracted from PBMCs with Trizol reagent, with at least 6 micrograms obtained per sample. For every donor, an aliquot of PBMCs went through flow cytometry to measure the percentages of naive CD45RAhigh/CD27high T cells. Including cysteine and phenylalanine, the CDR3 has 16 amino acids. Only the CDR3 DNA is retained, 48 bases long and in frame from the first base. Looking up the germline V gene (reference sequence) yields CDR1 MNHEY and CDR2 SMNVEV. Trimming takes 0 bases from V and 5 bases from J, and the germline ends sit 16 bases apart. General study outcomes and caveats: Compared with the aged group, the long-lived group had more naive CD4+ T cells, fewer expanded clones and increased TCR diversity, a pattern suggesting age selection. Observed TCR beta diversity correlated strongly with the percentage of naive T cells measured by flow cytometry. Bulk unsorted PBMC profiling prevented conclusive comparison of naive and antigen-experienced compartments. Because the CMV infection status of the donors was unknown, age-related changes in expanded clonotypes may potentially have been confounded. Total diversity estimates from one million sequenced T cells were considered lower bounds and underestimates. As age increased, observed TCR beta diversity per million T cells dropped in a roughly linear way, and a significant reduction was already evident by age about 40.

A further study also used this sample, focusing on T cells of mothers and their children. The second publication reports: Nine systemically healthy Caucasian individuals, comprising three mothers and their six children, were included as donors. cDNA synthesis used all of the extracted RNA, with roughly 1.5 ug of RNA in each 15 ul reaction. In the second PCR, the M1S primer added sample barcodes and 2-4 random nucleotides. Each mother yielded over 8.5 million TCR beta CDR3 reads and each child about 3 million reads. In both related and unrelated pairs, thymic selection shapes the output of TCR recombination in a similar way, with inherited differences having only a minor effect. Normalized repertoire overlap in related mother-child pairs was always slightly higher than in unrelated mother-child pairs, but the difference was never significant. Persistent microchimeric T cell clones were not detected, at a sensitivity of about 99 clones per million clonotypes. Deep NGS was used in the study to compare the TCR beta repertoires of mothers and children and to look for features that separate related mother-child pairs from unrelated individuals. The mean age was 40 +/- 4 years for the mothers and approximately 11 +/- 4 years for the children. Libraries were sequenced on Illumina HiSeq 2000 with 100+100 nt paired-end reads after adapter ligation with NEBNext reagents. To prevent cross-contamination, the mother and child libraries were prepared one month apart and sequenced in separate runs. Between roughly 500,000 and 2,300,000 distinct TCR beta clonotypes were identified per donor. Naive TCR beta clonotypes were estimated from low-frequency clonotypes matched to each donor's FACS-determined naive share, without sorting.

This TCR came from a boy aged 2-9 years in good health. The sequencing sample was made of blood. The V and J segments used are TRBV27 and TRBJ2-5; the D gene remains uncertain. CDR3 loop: CASSLSILESRETQYF. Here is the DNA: TGTGCCAGCAGTTTATCGATTTTAGAGAGTCGGGAGACCCAGTACTTC.